This paragraph reports one TCR beta chain. These data belong to a study of early T cells in non-severe SARS-CoV-2 infection. The CDR3 covers 14 residues. CDR1 and CDR2 (germline): LGHDT, YNNKEL (reference sequence). Trimming took 0 bases from V and 6 from J; bases not matched to a gene: 5. TCRdb re-called the 5' RACE reads with MiXCR, one entry per CDR3 protein. This sample has 100,000 to 150,000 distinct CDR3 sequences, with under 15% found just once. The chain employs TRBV3-1 and TRBJ2-7, with 7 bases fitting TRBD1. The sequencing sample was made of whole blood. This TCR derives from an adult who was a healthcare worker with PCR-confirmed SARS-CoV-2 infection or an uninfected control (not recorded which). The CDR3 region is CASSQDLTGTEQYF. The CDR3 DNA follows: TGTGCCAGCAGCCAAGATTTGACAGGGACCGAGCAGTACTTC.